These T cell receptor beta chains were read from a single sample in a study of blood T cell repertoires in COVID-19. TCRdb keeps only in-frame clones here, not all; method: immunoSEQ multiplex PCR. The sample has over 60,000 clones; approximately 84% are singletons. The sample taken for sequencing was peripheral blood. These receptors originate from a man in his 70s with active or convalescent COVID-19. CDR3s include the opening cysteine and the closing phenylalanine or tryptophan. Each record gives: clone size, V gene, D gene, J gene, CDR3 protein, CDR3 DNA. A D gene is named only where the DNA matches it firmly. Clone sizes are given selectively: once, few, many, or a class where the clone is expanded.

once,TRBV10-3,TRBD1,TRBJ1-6,CAIRDLGQGNSPLHF,TGTGCCATCAGAGACCTCGGACAGGGGAATTCACCCCTCCACTTT
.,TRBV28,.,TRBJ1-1,CASSSSTWRNTEAFF,TGTGCCAGCAGTTCATCGACCTGGAGGAACACTGAAGCTTTCTTT
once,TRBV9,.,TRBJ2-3,CASSGTITDTQYF,TGTGCCAGCAGCGGGACAATAACAGATACGCAGTATTTT
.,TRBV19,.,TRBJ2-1,CASRDTVDSYNEQFF,TGTGCCAGTAGAGATACAGTCGACTCCTACAATGAGCAGTTCTTC
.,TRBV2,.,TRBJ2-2,CASSKTGNTGELFF,TGTGCCAGCAGCAAGACAGGGAACACCGGGGAGCTGTTTTTT
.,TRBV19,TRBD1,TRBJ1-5,CASSSTGFGNQPQHF,TGTGCCAGTAGTTCGACAGGGTTCGGCAATCAGCCCCAGCATTTT
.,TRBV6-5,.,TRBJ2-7,CASTQGSEQYF,TGTGCCAGCACACAGGGAAGCGAGCAGTACTTC
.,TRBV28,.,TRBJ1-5,CASSLLARFSNQPQHF,TGTGCCAGCAGCTTACTGGCCAGATTTAGCAATCAGCCCCAGCATTTT
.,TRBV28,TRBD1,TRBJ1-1,CASSTTTGWETEAFF,TGTGCCAGCAGTACTACGACAGGGTGGGAAACTGAAGCTTTCTTT
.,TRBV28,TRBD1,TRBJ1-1,CASTVPGQLKNTEAFF,TGTGCCAGCACCGTCCCGGGACAGCTTAAGAACACTGAAGCTTTCTTT
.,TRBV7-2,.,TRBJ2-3,CASSYDSPATVYF,TGTGCCAGCAGCTATGACAGCCCCGCGACAGTGTATTTT
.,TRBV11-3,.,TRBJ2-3,CASSRDSPHTQYF,TGTGCCAGCAGCCGCGACAGCCCACATACGCAGTATTTT
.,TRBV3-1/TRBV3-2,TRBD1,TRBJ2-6,CASSQDDFGQETSGANVLTF,TGTGCCAGCAGCCAAGATGATTTCGGACAGGAAACCTCTGGGGCCAACGTCCTGACTTTC
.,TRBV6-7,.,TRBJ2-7,CASKPAQGQSTVGGYEQYF,TGTGCCAGCAAACCGGCCCAAGGACAGTCGACCGTCGGCGGCTACGAGCAGTACTTC
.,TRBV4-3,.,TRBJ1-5,CASSQDYVNQPQHF,TGCGCCAGCAGCCAAGATTATGTGAATCAGCCCCAGCATTTT
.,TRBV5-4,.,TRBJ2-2,CASSLDGGRGELFF,TGTGCCAGCAGCTTGGACGGGGGGCGCGGGGAGCTGTTTTTT
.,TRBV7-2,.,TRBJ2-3,CASTSSVTDTQYF,TGTGCCAGTACTAGCAGCGTCACAGATACGCAGTATTTT
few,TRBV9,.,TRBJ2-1,CASSVTAESYNEQFF,TGTGCCAGCAGCGTAACAGCGGAATCCTACAATGAGCAGTTCTTC
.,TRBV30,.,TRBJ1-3,CAWKTQGVSGNTIYF,TGTGCCTGGAAGACTCAAGGGGTCTCTGGAAACACCATATATTTT
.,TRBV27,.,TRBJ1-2,CASSARFGNGYTF,TGTGCCAGCAGTGCGCGCTTCGGGAATGGCTACACCTTC
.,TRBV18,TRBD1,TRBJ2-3,CASSPTGYLDTQYF,TGTGCCAGCTCACCGACAGGGTATCTAGATACGCAGTATTTT
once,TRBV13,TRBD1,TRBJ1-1,CASSYTQGQGLREAFF,TGTGCCAGCAGCTATACCCAGGGACAGGGGTTGAGGGAAGCTTTCTTT
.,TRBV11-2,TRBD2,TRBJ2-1,CASTLGGRVNEQFF,TGTGCCAGCACCCTGGGCGGGAGGGTGAATGAGCAGTTCTTC
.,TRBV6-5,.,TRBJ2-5,CASSYGGAGETQYF,TGTGCCAGCAGTTACGGCGGGGCCGGAGAGACCCAGTACTTC
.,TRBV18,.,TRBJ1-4,CASSPTSTHEKLFF,TGTGCCAGCTCACCTACCTCTACCCATGAAAAACTGTTTTTT
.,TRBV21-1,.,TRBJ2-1,CASSPSGQQFF,TGTGCCAGCAGCCCCAGCGGGCAGCAGTTCTTC
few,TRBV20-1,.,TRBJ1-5,CSASRTPRVGNQPQHF,TGCAGTGCTAGTCGTACCCCCAGGGTAGGAAATCAGCCCCAGCATTTT
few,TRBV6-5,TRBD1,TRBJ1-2,CASSSQTGVMYGYTF,TGTGCCAGCAGTTCACAGACAGGGGTCATGTATGGCTACACCTTC
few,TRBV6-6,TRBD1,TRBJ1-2,CASRPGTGGYTF,TGTGCCAGCAGACCCGGGACAGGTGGCTACACCTTC
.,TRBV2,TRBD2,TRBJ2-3,CASSVGLAEGDTQYF,TGTGCCAGCAGCGTCGGACTAGCGGAGGGAGATACGCAGTATTTT
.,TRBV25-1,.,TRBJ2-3,CASRAGYRTDTQYF,TGTGCCAGCAGAGCAGGTTATCGCACAGATACGCAGTATTTT
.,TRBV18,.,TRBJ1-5,CASSPVANQPQHF,TGTGCCAGCTCACCAGTCGCGAATCAGCCCCAGCATTTT
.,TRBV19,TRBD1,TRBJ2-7,CASKRRETGGYHEQYF,TGTGCCAGTAAGCGACGTGAGACAGGGGGATATCACGAGCAGTACTTC
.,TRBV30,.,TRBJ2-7,CAWSLSYEQYF,TGTGCCTGGAGTCTATCATACGAGCAGTACTTC
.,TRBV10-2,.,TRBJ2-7,CASSERATGEQYF,TGCGCCAGCAGTGAGAGAGCTACGGGCGAGCAGTACTTC
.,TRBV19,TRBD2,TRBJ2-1,CASSILGGSYNEQFF,TGTGCCAGTAGTATTTTGGGCGGGAGCTACAATGAGCAGTTCTTC
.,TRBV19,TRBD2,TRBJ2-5,CASSIGLAGTQYF,TGTGCCAGTAGTATAGGACTAGCTGGGACCCAGTACTTC
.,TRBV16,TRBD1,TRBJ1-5,CASSQRTGGDQPQHF,TGTGCCAGCAGCCAACGGACAGGGGGCGATCAGCCCCAGCATTTT
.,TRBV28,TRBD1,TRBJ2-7,CASSLAGGTYEQYF,TGTGCCAGCAGTCTCGCAGGGGGCACCTACGAGCAGTACTTC
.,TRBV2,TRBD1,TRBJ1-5,CASSDPRGNNQPQHF,TGTGCCAGCAGTGACCCCAGGGGGAACAATCAGCCCCAGCATTTT
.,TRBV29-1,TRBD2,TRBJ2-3,CSARERAGGQYF,TGCAGCGCCCGGGAGAGGGCGGGAGGTCAGTATTTT
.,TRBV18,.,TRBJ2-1,CASSKTDSNEQFF,TGTGCCAGCTCAAAGACGGACAGCAATGAGCAGTTCTTC
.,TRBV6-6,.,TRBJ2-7,CASIPSDSLGEQYF,TGTGCCAGCATTCCCTCGGACAGCCTTGGGGAGCAGTACTTC
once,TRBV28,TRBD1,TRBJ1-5,CASQRGGGGQPQHF,TGTGCCAGTCAACGAGGAGGGGGCGGTCAGCCCCAGCATTTT
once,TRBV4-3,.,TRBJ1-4,CASSQNGEKLFF,TGCGCCAGCAGCCAAAACGGTGAAAAACTGTTTTTT
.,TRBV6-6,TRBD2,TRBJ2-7,CASRPPSGTSNREQYF,TGTGCCAGCAGACCGCCCTCCGGGACTAGCAATCGAGAGCAGTACTTC
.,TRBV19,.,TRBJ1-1,CASKNRDKNTEAFF,TGTGCCAGTAAAAACCGGGACAAGAACACTGAAGCTTTCTTT
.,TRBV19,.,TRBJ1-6,CASGLDRPSNSPLHF,TGTGCCAGTGGATTAGACAGGCCGTCTAATTCACCCCTCCACTTT
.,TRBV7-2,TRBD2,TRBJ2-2,CASSSLAGYTGELFF,TGTGCCAGCAGCTCACTAGCGGGATACACCGGGGAGCTGTTTTTT
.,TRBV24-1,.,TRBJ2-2,CATSDLPRRGLRGSELFF,TGTGCCACCAGTGATCTCCCTCGTAGGGGGTTGAGGGGGTCGGAGCTGTTTTTT
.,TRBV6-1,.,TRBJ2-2,CASSELGLNTGELFF,TGTGCCAGCAGTGAACTTGGACTCAACACCGGGGAGCTGTTTTTT
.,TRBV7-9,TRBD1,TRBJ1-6,CASSLGPGQTLHF,TGTGCCAGCAGCTTAGGGCCGGGACAGACCCTCCACTTT
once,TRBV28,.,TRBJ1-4,CASSPRTNEKLFF,TGTGCCAGCAGTCCGAGGACTAATGAAAAACTGTTTTTT
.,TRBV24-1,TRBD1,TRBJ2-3,CATSEPKTGGADTQYF,TGTGCCACCAGTGAACCTAAAACAGGGGGCGCAGATACGCAGTATTTT
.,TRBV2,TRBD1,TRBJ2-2,CASGPQGATGELFF,TGTGCCAGCGGACCACAGGGGGCGACCGGGGAGCTGTTTTTT
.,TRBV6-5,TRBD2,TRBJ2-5,CASSLAGNYQETQYF,TGTGCCAGCAGTCTAGCGGGGAATTACCAAGAGACCCAGTACTTC